Following are 30 T cell receptor beta chains from one sample sequenced in a study of Ad26.COV2.S vaccination and SARS-CoV-2 variants. Sequencing was performed with immunoSEQ multiplex PCR; in TCRdb, only in-frame clones are kept and a portion is missing. The top ten clones hold about 2.7% of a sample with 450,000 to 550,000 clones, 89% of them seen once. Documented treatment: around 19 received Ad26.COV2.S at low or high dose, single or two shots; several received placebo; per-sample allocation not given. Day 63 following the first vaccine or placebo injection was when the samples were taken. The sequencing used peripheral blood, collected in a trial of Ad26.COV2.S vaccine versus placebo. The receptors originated from a person between 18 and 65 years old who received the Ad26.COV2.S COVID-19 vaccine or a placebo.

The chain carries TRBV4-3 and TRBJ2-2; possibly TRBD1 or TRBD2 for D (5 bases each). CDR1 LGHNA and CDR2 YSLEER come from the germline V gene. Trimming took off 1 base at V and 4 bases at J, with 13 bases between the two ends. The CDR3 has 16 residues. DNA for the CDR3: TGCGCCAGCAGCCAAGCCCGGCAGGGAGCCACCGGGGAGCTGTTTTTT. Translated, it gives CASSQARQGATGELFF.

CDR3 region: CASSQVARGYQPQHF. DNA of the CDR3: TGCGCCAGCAGCCAAGTGGCAAGGGGCTATCAGCCCCAGCATTTT. The chain carries TRBV4-1 and TRBJ1-5; D perhaps matches TRBD1 (5 bases). With 1 base removed from V and 5 bases from J, the gap between germline ends came to 12 bases. Germline-derived CDR1 and CDR2 are MGHRA and YSYEKL. This CDR3 region has 15 residues.

The J gene is TRBJ2-5, the V gene TRBV18, with unresolved D. This CDR3 contains 14 residues. Trimming removed 1 base from V and 2 bases from J, with 8 bases in between. Per germline, CDR1 KGHSH and CDR2 LQKENI. The CDR3: CASSPRSDQETQYF. The CDR3 DNA reads as TGTGCCAGCTCACCACGCTCGGATCAAGAGACCCAGTACTTC. Drawing the rest from reference TRBV18 and TRBJ2-5, the complete variable domain is NAGVMQNPRHLVRRRGQEARLRCSPMKGHSHVYWYRQLPEEGLKFMVYLQKENIIDESGMPKERFSAEFPKEGPSILRIQQVVRGDSAAYFCASSPRSDQETQYFGPGTRLLVL.

Only a few counts were recorded for this clone. This chain connects TRBV18 to TRBJ2-7, with 9 nucleotides matching TRBD1. The V segment lost 5 bases and the J segment 3 bases; nucleotides outside the gene matches: 8. The germline V gene has CDR1 KGHSH and CDR2 LQKENI. The CDR3 contains 15 residues. The CDR3 loop is CASSFFAGQGYEQYF. The CDR3 DNA reads as TGTGCCAGCTCATTCTTCGCGGGACAGGGCTACGAGCAGTACTTC.

J is TRBJ2-7 and V is TRBV24-1, with 11 bases fitting TRBD2. Trimming cost V 5 bases and J 2 bases; bases outside gene matches: 13. Looked up from germline, CDR1 is KGHDR and CDR2 is SFDVKD. The length of the CDR3 is 18 residues. CDR3 sequence (DNA): TGTGCCACCAGTGCCTTAGGGCTAGCGGGAGGACTTCCCTACGAGCAGTACGTC. Its translation: CATSALGLAGGLPYEQYV.

CDR3 in amino acids: CASRFSGVQETQYF. The CDR3 DNA sequence: TGTGCCAGCAGATTTAGCGGGGTACAAGAGACCCAGTACTTC. The chain uses TRBV27 and TRBJ2-5; 8 bases fit TRBD2. Germline assignment: CDR1 MNHEY and CDR2 SMNVEV (reference sequence). This CDR3 has 14 amino acids. V lost 6 bases to trimming and J lost 2 bases; unmatched junction nucleotides: 5.

The chain is built from TRBV6-5 and TRBJ2-2; 9 bases fit TRBD2. J gave up 7 bases and V 8 bases, and 11 bases lay outside the gene matches. The CDR3 is 15 residues long. CDR1 and CDR2 from the germline V gene are MNHEY and SVGAGI. The CDR3 nucleotides are TGTGCCAGCTCTCTTGCGGGAGGGCGGATCGGGGAGCTGTTTTTT. Protein: CASSLAGGRIGELFF.

In DNA form, the CDR3 reads TGTGCCAGCAGCCCCCGGCCGGGCAGCCTAGGCTACACCTTC. Encoded protein: CASSPRPGSLGYTF. The chain is built from TRBV7-8 and TRBJ1-2; no clear D gene. The CDR3 runs to 14 residues. V lost 5 bases and J lost 8, with 18 bases in between. Germline V CDR1 and CDR2: SGHVS, FQNEAQ.

The rearrangement joins TRBV6-5 to TRBJ2-7; TRBD1 matches at 7 bases. V was pared by 4 bases and J by 5 bases, with 5 bases of the junction left unmatched. Looked up from germline, CDR1 is MNHEY and CDR2 is SVGAGI. This CDR3 is 13 amino acids long. This CDR3 is CASSSRGSHEQYF. The CDR3 bases are TGTGCCAGCAGTTCCAGGGGGAGCCACGAGCAGTACTTC.

The V and J genes are TRBV5-1 and TRBJ2-3; 8 bases agree with TRBD2. The CDR3 runs to 15 residues. With V trimmed by 4 bases and J by 4 bases, 8 bases remained unmatched. Per the germline V gene, CDR1 is SGHRS and CDR2 is YFSETQ. DNA for the CDR3: TGCGCCAGCAGCGCTCGGGGGGGCCGGGCAGATACGCAGTATTTT. Translation: CASSARGGRADTQYF.

This clone was recorded a few times. This rearrangement joins TRBV6-2 or TRBV6-3 to TRBJ2-7; weak D call: TRBD2 (6 bases). The CDR3 is made up of 13 amino acids. Deletions cut 5 bases from V and 0 bases from J, with 8 bases between. Germline V gene sequence: CDR1 MNHEY, CDR2 SVGEGT. The CDR3 here is CASSRTISYEQYV. DNA for the CDR3: TGTGCCAGCAGTCGGACTATCTCCTACGAGCAGTACGTC.

CDR3 region: CSVDSWTSGGSSYEQYF. The DNA for the CDR3 is TGCAGCGTTGATTCATGGACTAGCGGGGGGAGCTCCTACGAGCAGTACTTC. The chain has TRBV29-1 and TRBJ2-7; 14 nucleotides line up with TRBD2. This CDR3 is built from 17 residues. Trimming at V came to 3 bases and at J to 0 bases, leaving 7 bases not matched to a gene. CDR1 and CDR2 from the germline V gene are SQVTM and ANQGSEA.

The chain combines TRBV7-8 with TRBJ1-3; no clear D gene. Trimming left V 1 base short and J 0 bases short, with 19 bases between. The CDR3 extends over 19 amino acids. The germline CDR1 and CDR2 sequences are SGHVS and FQNEAQ. CDR3: CASSLGFIGGSDSGNTIYF. The CDR3 bases are TGTGCCAGCAGCTTAGGTTTTATTGGAGGATCAGACTCTGGAAACACCATATATTTT.

The genes are TRBV5-6 and TRBJ1-5; D gene ambiguous. The length of the CDR3 is 15 residues. Per the germline V gene, CDR1 is SGHDT and CDR2 is YYEEEE. V was pared by 0 bases and J by 0 bases, with 7 bases between. The CDR3 reads CASSLVQNSNQPQHF. CDR3 coding DNA: TGTGCCAGCAGCTTGGTACAGAATAGCAATCAGCCCCAGCATTTT.

The chain is built from TRBV24-1 and TRBJ1-2; the D is unclear. The germline CDR1 and CDR2 sequences are KGHDR and SFDVKD. The ends were cut back, 4 bases at V and 4 bases at J, with 6 bases in the middle. The length of the CDR3 is 12 residues. CDR3 bases: TGTGCCACCAGTGAATCGGGCTATGGCTACACCTTC. It is translated as CATSESGYGYTF.

CDR3 amino acids: CASSVDRGLEQYF. The CDR3 DNA reads TGTGCCAGCAGCGTGGACAGGGGTCTCGAGCAGTACTTC. This chain joins TRBV6-5 and TRBJ2-7; 9 bases are shared with TRBD1. The CDR3 has 13 amino acids. V shed 6 bases, J shed 6 bases, and the junction held 6 bases outside the gene matches. The germline gives CDR1 MNHEY, CDR2 SVGAGI.

This sequence joins TRBV6-5 and TRBJ2-1, with D hard to call. The CDR3 extends over 15 amino acids. V was clipped by 7 bases and J by 4 bases, with 17 bases between them. Germline V CDR1 and CDR2: MNHEY, SVGAGI. CDR3 coding DNA: TGTGCCAGCAACCCTACACAAGGCGCTTACAATGAGCAGTTCTTC. Its protein product is CASNPTQGAYNEQFF.

CDR3 amino acids: CSVGPAGYEQYF. The CDR3 nucleotides are TGCAGCGTCGGTCCGGCGGGCTACGAGCAGTACTTC. The gene calls are TRBV29-1 and TRBJ2-7, with D tentatively TRBD2 (5 bases). This CDR3 comprises 12 residues. Germline lookup yields CDR1 SQVTM and CDR2 ANQGSEA. Deletions cut 6 bases from V and 3 bases from J, with 12 bases between.

The chain couples TRBV27 to TRBJ2-5, with D maybe TRBD2 (7 bases). The ends were cut back, 0 bases at V and 9 bases at J, with 20 bases in the middle. CDR3 length equals 16 residues. Germline V gene data show CDR1 as MNHEY and CDR2 as SMNVEV (reference sequence). CDR3 nucleotide sequence: TGTGCCAGCAGTTTATCGGTCGGGAGCGGGGAGGGGGCCCAGTACTTC. Amino acid sequence: CASSLSVGSGEGAQYF.

This sequence joins TRBV19 and TRBJ2-1, with a possible D match to TRBD2 (5 bases). CDR3 size: 15 residues. The germline V gene has CDR1 LNHDA and CDR2 SQIVND (reference sequence). V dropped 5 bases and J dropped 7 bases, with 18 bases sitting between them. The CDR3 sequence: CASSVVSGGLNEQFF. In nucleotides, the CDR3 is TGTGCCAGTAGTGTAGTAAGCGGAGGACTGAATGAGCAGTTCTTC.

The gene calls are TRBV19 and TRBJ1-4; D may be TRBD1 (5 bases). V lost 3 bases and J 5 bases, leaving 22 bases between the germline ends. CDR1 and CDR2 (germline): LNHDA, SQIVND (reference sequence). This CDR3 is built from 18 residues. CDR3 bases: TGTGCCAGTAGTATTCGGGATCCCAGAGGGGCCCCAAATGAAAAACTGTTTTTT. Translation: CASSIRDPRGAPNEKLFF.

This sequence joins TRBV4-3 and TRBJ2-1, with D possibly being TRBD2 (5 bases). The germline V gene encodes CDR1 LGHNA and CDR2 YSLEER. Trimming stripped 1 base from V and 4 bases from J, with 17 bases between. The length of the CDR3 is 17 residues. CDR3 DNA sequence: TGCGCCAGCAGCCAAGGGACCACGGAGGATGAGTACAATGAGCAGTTCTTC. This sequence encodes CASSQGTTEDEYNEQFF.

This clone was seen only once. The chain uses TRBV2 and TRBJ2-1, with a tentative D call TRBD2 (6 bases). This CDR3 has 15 residues. Germline V gene lookup returns CDR1 SNHLY and CDR2 FYNNEI. The germline V and J ends were trimmed by 10 bases and 7 bases, with 23 bases remaining between them. The CDR3 coding sequence is TGTGCCACCCCACCCCCGGGACTGACAGATAATGAGCAGTTCTTC. It yields the protein CATPPPGLTDNEQFF.

The CDR3 DNA reads as TGTGCCAGCAGTTTCCGGGACAGGGGGCTGGCTGAAGCTTTCTTT. Protein sequence: CASSFRDRGLAEAFF. The chain links TRBV27 to TRBJ1-1; 12 nucleotides agree with TRBD1. Germline CDR1 is MNHEY and CDR2 is SMNVEV (reference sequence). The CDR3 is 15 amino acids. Trimming took 3 bases from V and 6 from J; bases not matched to a gene: 5.

The J gene is TRBJ2-6, the V gene TRBV4-3; 8 nucleotides agree with TRBD1. This CDR3 comprises 17 residues. After removal of 0 bases from V and 2 bases from J, the junction contained 3 bases not matched to a gene. From germline, CDR1 is LGHNA and CDR2 YSLEER. As DNA, the CDR3 is TGCGCCAGCAGCCAAGAAGCAGGGGGCCCTGGGGCCAACGTCCTGACTTTC. This encodes CASSQEAGGPGANVLTF.

This chain connects TRBV29-1 to TRBJ2-1; D perhaps matches TRBD2 (6 bases). The CDR3 sequence is 14 residues long. Deletions cut 3 bases from V and 4 bases from J, with 13 bases between. Germline V gene lookup returns CDR1 SQVTM and CDR2 ANQGSEA. The CDR3 DNA reads as TGCAGCGTTGAGTGGAGGGAGGTTTACAATGAGCAGTTCTTC. It codes for CSVEWREVYNEQFF.

The rearrangement joins TRBV30 to TRBJ2-5, with 10 bases fitting TRBD2. CDR1 is GTSNPN and CDR2 is SVGIG in the germline V gene (reference sequence). V was pared by 2 bases and J by 4 bases, with 4 bases of the junction left unmatched. The CDR3 extends over 14 amino acids. The chain's CDR3 is CAWSSGGAGETQYF. The CDR3 DNA sequence: TGTGCCTGGAGTAGCGGGGGGGCTGGAGAGACCCAGTACTTC.

This chain uses TRBV21-1 with TRBJ1-1. TRBV21-1 is termed a pseudogene. The CDR3 sequence is 17 residues long. For the CDR3, the DNA is TGTGCCAGCAGCAAACCTATCTACGGGGGCGGTCTTTGTGAAGCTTTCTTT. This gives the protein CASSKPIYGGGLCEAFF.

CDR3 sequence (DNA): TGTGCCAGCAGCTTCTCTAGCGGCCCCTACGAGCAGTACGTC. Its protein product is CASSFSSGPYEQYV. The chain joins TRBV11-2 to TRBJ2-7; 7 bases are a match to TRBD2. V trimming: 3 bases; J trimming: 2 bases; junction bases outside the gene matches: 4. The CDR3 runs 14 residues. Germline V gene lookup returns CDR1 SGHAT and CDR2 FQNNGV.

This sequence joins TRBV19 and TRBJ1-5; the D gene is possibly TRBD1 (5 bases). V was pared by 5 bases and J by 9 bases, with 11 bases between. This CDR3 has 12 amino acids. The V gene's germline CDR1 is LNHDA and CDR2 SQIVND (reference sequence). The CDR3 sequence is CASSAGDWPQHF. CDR3 sequence (DNA): TGTGCCAGTAGTGCGGGGGACTGGCCCCAGCATTTT.